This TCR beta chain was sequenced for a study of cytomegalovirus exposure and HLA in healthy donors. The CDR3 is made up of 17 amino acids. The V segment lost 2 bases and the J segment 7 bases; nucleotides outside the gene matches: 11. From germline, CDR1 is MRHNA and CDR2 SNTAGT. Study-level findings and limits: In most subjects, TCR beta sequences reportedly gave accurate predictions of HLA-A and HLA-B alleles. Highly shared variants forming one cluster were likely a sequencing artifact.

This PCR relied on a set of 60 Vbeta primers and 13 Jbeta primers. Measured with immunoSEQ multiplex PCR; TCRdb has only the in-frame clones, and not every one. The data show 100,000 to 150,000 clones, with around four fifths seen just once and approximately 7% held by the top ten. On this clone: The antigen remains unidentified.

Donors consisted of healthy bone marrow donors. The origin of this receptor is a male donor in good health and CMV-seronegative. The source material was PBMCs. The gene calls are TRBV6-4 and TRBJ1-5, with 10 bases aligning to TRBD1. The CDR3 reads CASSDGGGTGVSQPQHF. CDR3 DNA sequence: TGTGCCAGCAGTGACGGAGGGGGGACAGGGGTCAGCCAGCCCCAGCATTTT.